A single T cell receptor beta chain is shown here with its context. This record comes from a study of shared clonotypes between healthy human individuals. The wider study: CD8 memory received one plate per donor, CD8 naive two, CD4 memory three and CD4 naive three.

TCRdb keeps only in-frame clones here, not all; method: immunoSEQ multiplex PCR. The sample contains roughly 650,000 clones, approximately 97% of which appear only once. The receptor was derived from a woman aged 25 to 39 in good health. The sequencing sample was made of naive CD4+ T cells sorted from blood. Subset indicated: CD45RA+ positively selected.

CDR3 amino acids: CASSQASGSSYEQYF. Written as DNA, the CDR3 is TGTGCCAGCAGCCAAGCTAGCGGGAGCTCCTACGAGCAGTACTTC. This chain uses TRBV4-2 with TRBJ2-7, with 10 bases matching TRBD2. This CDR3 is 15 amino acids long. Germline CDR1 reads LGHNA; CDR2 reads YNFKEQ. Trimming removed 1 base from V and 0 bases from J; junction bases left unmatched: 0.